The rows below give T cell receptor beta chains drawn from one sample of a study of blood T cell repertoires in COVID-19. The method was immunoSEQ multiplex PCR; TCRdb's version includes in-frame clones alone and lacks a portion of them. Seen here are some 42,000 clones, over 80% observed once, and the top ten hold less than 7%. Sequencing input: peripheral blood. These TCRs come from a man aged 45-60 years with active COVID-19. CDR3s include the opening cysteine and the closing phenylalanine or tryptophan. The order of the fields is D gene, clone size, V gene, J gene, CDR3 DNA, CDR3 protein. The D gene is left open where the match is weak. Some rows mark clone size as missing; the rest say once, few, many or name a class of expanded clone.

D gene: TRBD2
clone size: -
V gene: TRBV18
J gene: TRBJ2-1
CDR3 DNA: TGTGCCAGCTCACCAGCTAGCGGGGGGGATCTTGAGCAGTTCTTC
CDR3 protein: CASSPASGGDLEQFF

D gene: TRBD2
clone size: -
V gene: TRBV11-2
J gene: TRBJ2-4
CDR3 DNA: TGTGCCAGCAGCTCTCCCAGCGGGGGGGCTGCAAACATTCAGTACTTC
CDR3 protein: CASSSPSGGAANIQYF

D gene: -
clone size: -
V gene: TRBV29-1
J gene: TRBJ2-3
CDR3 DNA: TGCAGCGTTGGTAGTCACTCTAGCACAGATACGCAGTATTTT
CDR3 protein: CSVGSHSSTDTQYF

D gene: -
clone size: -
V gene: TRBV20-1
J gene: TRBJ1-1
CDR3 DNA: TGCAGTGCTAGAAGCAGGGCAGAAGCTTTCTTT
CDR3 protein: CSARSRAEAFF

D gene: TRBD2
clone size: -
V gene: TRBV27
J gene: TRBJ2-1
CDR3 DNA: TGTGCCAGCAGTTATGAGCGGGGGTCGGATGAGCAGTTCTTC
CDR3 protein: CASSYERGSDEQFF

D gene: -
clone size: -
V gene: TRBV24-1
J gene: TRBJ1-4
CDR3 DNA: TGTGCCACCAGTGATTTGATTCGTTCCAGCCGGGGTGAGGGACTGTTTTTT
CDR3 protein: CATSDLIRSSRGEGLFF

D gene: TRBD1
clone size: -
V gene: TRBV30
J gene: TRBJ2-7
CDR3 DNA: TGTGCCTGGAGTGGCCAGGGGGCGCGGGAGCAGTACTTC
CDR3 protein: CAWSGQGAREQYF

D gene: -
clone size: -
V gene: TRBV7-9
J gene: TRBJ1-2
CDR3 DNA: TGTGCCAGCAGCTTAGATCGCGGGGCTTCTGGCTACACCTTC
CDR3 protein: CASSLDRGASGYTF

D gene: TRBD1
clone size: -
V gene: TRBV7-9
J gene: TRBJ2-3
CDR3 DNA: TGTGCCAGCAGCCCTTGGACAGGGACTAGCACAGATACGCAGTATTTT
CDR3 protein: CASSPWTGTSTDTQYF

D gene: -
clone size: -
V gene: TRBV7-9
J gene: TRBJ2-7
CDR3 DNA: TGTGCCAGCAGCGAGGTCTACGAGCAGTACTTC
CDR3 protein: CASSEVYEQYF

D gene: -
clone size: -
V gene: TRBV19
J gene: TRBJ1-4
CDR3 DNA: TGTGCCAGTAGTATTGGCCCCCGGGGGGGGATTAATGAAAAACTGTTTTTT
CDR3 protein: CASSIGPRGGINEKLFF

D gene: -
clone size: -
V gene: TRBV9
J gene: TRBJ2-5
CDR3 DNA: TGTGCCAGCAGCGTAGCCTTAGGAGGCATCCAAGAGACCCAGTACTTC
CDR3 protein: CASSVALGGIQETQYF

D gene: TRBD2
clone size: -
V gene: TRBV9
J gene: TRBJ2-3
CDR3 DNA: TGTGCCAGCAGCGAGGCCGGGACTAGGGCAGATACGCAGTATTTT
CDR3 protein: CASSEAGTRADTQYF

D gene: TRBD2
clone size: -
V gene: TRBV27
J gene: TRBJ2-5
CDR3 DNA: TGTGCCAGCAGTTTATCCCAGACTAGCCGGCAAGGGACCCAGTACTTC
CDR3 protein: CASSLSQTSRQGTQYF

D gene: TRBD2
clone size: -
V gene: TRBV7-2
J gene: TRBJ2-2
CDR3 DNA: TGTGCCAGCAGCTTAGCGAGCGGGGAGAACACCGGGGAGCTGTTTTTT
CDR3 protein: CASSLASGENTGELFF

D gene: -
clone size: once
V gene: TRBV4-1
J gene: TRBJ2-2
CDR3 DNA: TGCGCCAGCAGCCGCCGAACAGGGAATTCAGAGAACACCGGGGAGCTGTTTTTT
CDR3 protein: CASSRRTGNSENTGELFF

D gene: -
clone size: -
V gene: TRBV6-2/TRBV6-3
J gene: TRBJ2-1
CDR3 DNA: TGTGCCAGCAGCACCCGGGACACTTCATATGAGCAGTTCTTC
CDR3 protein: CASSTRDTSYEQFF

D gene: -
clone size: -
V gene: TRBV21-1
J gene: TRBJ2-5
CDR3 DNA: TGTGCCAGCAGCGGCGAGCGGGGGGGCGGTCGGACCCAGTACTTC
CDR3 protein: CASSGERGGGRTQYF

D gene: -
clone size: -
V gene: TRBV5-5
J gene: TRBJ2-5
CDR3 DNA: TGTGCCAGCAGCTTGGAGGGTAGGGGGCAAGAGACCCAGTACTTC
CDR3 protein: CASSLEGRGQETQYF

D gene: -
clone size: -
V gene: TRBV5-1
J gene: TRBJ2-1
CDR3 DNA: TGCGCCAGCAGCCTACCAACTAGCTTCACCTACAATGAGCAGTTCTTC
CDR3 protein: CASSLPTSFTYNEQFF

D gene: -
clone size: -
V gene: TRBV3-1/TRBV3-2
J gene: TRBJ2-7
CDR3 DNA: TGTGCCAGCAGCCTCAGTAACTCCTACGAGCAGTACTTC
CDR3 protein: CASSLSNSYEQYF

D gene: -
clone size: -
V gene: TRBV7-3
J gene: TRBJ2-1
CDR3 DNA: TGTGCCAGCAGCTTAGGGCAGGAGCAGTTCTTC
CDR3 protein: CASSLGQEQFF

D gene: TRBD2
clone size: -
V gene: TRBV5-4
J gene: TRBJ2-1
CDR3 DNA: TGTGCCAGCAGTTCCGGGACTAGGCGGAGTGAGCAGTTCTTC
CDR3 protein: CASSSGTRRSEQFF

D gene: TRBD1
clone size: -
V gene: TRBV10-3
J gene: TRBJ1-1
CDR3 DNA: TGTGCCATCCTGGGACAGGGTCGGACTGAAGCTTTCTTT
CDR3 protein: CAILGQGRTEAFF

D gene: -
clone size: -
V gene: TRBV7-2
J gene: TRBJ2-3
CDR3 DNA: TGTGCCAGCAGCTTAGCCGGGGTGCCTAGCACAGATACGCAGTATTTT
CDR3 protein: CASSLAGVPSTDTQYF

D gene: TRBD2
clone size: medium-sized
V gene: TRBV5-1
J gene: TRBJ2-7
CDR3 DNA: TGCGCCAGCAGCTTGGCCGACGGGACTAGCGGGCAGTACTTC
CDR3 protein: CASSLADGTSGQYF

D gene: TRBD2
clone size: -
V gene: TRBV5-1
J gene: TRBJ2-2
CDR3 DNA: TGCGCCAGCAGCTTGGATCGGGAGGTGGGCACCGGGGAGCTGTTTTTT
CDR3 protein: CASSLDREVGTGELFF

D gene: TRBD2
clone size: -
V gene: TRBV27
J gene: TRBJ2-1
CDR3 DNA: TGTGCCAGCAGGCGACTAGCGGGAGCTTACAATGAGCAGTTCTTC
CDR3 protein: CASRRLAGAYNEQFF

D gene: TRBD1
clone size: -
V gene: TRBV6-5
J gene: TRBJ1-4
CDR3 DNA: TGTGCCAGCAGTTGGGACAGGACGGAACTGTTTTTT
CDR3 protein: CASSWDRTELFF

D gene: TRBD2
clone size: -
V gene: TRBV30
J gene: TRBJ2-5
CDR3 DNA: TGTGCGCTTAGGACTAGCGGACACCAAGAGACCCAGTACTTC
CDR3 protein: CALRTSGHQETQYF

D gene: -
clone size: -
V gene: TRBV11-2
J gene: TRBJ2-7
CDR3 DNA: TGTGCCAGCAGCTTACAGGGCTACGAGCAGTACTTC
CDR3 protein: CASSLQGYEQYF

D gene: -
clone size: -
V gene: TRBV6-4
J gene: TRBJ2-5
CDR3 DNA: TGTGCCAGCAGTGACTTTCCCGAGAGGGAGACCCAGTACTTC
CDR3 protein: CASSDFPERETQYF

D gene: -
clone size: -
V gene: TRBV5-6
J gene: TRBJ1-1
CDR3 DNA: TGTGCCAGCAGCTTACAGTTGAACACTGAAGCTTTCTTT
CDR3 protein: CASSLQLNTEAFF

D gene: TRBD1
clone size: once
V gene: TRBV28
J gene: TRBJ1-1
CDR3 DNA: TGTGCCAGCAGTCCGGACGGGACAGGGTTTATTAAAGCTTTCTTT
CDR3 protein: CASSPDGTGFIKAFF

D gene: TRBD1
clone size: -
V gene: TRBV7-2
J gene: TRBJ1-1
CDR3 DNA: TGTGCCAGCACCTCCGTAGGGACAGGGGTTGTGAACACTGAAGCTTTCTTT
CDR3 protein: CASTSVGTGVVNTEAFF

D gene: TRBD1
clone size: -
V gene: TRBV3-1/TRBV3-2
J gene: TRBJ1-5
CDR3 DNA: TGTGCCAGCAGCTGCAGGGACAGGAGTGCCAATCAGCCCCAGCATTTT
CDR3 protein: CASSCRDRSANQPQHF

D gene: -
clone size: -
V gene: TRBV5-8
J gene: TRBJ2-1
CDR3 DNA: TGTGCCAGCAGCTTCCGGGGTAATGAGCAGTTCTTC
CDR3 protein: CASSFRGNEQFF

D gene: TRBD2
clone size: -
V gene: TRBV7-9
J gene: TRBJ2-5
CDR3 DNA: TGTGCCAGCAGCACACGGGAGGGGGGACTCCAAGAGACCCAGTACTTC
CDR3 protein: CASSTREGGLQETQYF

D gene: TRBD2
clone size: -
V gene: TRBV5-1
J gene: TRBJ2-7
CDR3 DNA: TGCGCCAGCAGCTCGACCACTAGCGGGAGCGGTGAGCAGTACTTC
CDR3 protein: CASSSTTSGSGEQYF

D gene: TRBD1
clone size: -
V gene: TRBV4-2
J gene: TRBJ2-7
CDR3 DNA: TGTGCCAGCAGCCCGGGGACAGGGGGCTTCGACGAGCAGTACTTC
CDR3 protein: CASSPGTGGFDEQYF

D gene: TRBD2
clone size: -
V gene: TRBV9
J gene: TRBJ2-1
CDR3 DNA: TGTGCCAGCAGCCCCCGGACTAGCGACTACAATGAGCAGTTCTTC
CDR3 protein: CASSPRTSDYNEQFF

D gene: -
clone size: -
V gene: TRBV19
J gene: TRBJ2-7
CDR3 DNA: TGTGCCAGTAGTATACAGCGTTACTCCTACGAGCAGTACTTC
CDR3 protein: CASSIQRYSYEQYF

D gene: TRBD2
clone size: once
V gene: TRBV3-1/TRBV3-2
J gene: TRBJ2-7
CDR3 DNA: TGTGCCAGCAGCCAAGAATGGAGCGGGGGGGCAGCCTACGAGCAGTACTTC
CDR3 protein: CASSQEWSGGAAYEQYF

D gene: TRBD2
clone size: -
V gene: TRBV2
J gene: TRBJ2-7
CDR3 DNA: TGTGCCAGCAGACGACTAGCGGGAACTTACGAGCAGTACTTC
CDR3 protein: CASRRLAGTYEQYF

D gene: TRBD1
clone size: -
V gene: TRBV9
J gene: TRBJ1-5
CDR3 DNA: TGTGCCAGCAGCGCCGGACAGGGCTCCAATCAGCCCCAGCATTTT
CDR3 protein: CASSAGQGSNQPQHF

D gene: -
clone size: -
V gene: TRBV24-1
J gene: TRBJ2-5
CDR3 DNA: TGTGCCACCAGTGATTTCACCAGGGGCGACCAAGAGACCCAGTACTTC
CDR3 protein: CATSDFTRGDQETQYF

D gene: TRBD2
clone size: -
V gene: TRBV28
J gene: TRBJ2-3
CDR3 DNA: TGTGCCAGCAGGGGCGGGAGACGGGCAGATACGCAGTATTTT
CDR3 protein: CASRGGRRADTQYF

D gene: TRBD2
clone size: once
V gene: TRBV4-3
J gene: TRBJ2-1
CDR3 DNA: TGCGCCAGCAGCTTCGGGTCTAGCGGTTTAAATGAGCAGTTCTTC
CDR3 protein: CASSFGSSGLNEQFF

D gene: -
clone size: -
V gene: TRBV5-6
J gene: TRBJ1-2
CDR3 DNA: TGTGCCAGCAGGCGGTGGTCGACGGCGGATGGCTACACCTTC
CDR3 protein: CASRRWSTADGYTF

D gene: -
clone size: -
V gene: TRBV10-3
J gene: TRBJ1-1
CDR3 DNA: TGTGCCATCACTTCGGCGGGGAACACTGAAGCTTTCTTT
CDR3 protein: CAITSAGNTEAFF

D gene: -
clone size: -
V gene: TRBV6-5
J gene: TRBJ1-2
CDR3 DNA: TGTGCCAGCAGAACCACAGGGAACCTCGGCTACACCTTC
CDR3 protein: CASRTTGNLGYTF

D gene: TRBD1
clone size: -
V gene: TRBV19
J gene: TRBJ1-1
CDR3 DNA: TGTGCCAGTAGTATAGATGCGGGGACAGGGTGGCTTCGGGACACTGAAGCTTTCTTT
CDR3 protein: CASSIDAGTGWLRDTEAFF

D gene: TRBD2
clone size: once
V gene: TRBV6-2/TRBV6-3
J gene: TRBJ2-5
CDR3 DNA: TGTGCCAGCAGTTACTCGATGGCTAGCGGGATTGAGACCCAGTACTTC
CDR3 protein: CASSYSMASGIETQYF

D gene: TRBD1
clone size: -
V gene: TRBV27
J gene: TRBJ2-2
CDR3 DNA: TGTGCCAGCAGTTCCCCGGACAGGGCGGATCCCGGGGAGCTGTTTTTT
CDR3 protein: CASSSPDRADPGELFF

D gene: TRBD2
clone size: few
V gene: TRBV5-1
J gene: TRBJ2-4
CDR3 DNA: TGCGCCAGCAGCTTGGTAGGGACTAGCGGGGGTCGCGGCTCGAACATTCAGTACTTC
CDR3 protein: CASSLVGTSGGRGSNIQYF

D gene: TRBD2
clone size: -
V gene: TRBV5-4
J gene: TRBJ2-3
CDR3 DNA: TGTGCCAGCAGCTTGACTAGCGGCACAGATACGCAGTATTTT
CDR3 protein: CASSLTSGTDTQYF

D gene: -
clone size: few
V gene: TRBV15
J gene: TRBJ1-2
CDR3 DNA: TGTGCCACCAGGGACACTTCTAACTATGGCTACACCTTC
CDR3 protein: CATRDTSNYGYTF

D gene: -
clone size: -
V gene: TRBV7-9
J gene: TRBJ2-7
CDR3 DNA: TGTGCCAGCAGCCCCGGGACCTACGAGCAGTACTTC
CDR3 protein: CASSPGTYEQYF